This T cell receptor beta chain originates from a study of tumor and adjacent non-tumor tissue in lung cancer. Study as a whole: Some 3.9 million productive TCRbeta reads were obtained per sample on average. Findings and caveats of the study: In normal lung, the top 100 clones were significantly more dominant than in tumor. Compared with tumor, normal lung showed significantly lower TCR diversity. Tumor TCR diversity, when higher, was linked to shorter survival.

Germline V gene data show CDR1 as DFQATT and CDR2 as SNEGSKA (reference sequence). The CDR3 is made up of 14 amino acids. A word on this clonotype: What it recognizes is unknown. One end of the junction does not line up with germline, which may come from a read error.

The template was RNA from unsorted bulk tissue. The library came from three nested PCR rounds adapted from ARM-PCR protocols. Each CDR3 protein is one row after TCRdb ran MiXCR on the multiplex PCR reads. Of more than 120,000 distinct CDR3 sequences listed, roughly 70% are singletons. V usage is TRBV20-1 and J usage is TRBJ1-1; 7 bases align to TRBD1. The sequenced sample was lung tumor tissue. The sequence derives from a man between 60 and 75 years old with small cell lung cancer. The CDR3 region is CSDRESTGYPEAFF. In DNA, the CDR3 is TGCAGTGATAGAGAGTCGACAGGGTACCCTGAAGCTTTCTTT.